This T cell receptor (beta chain) originates from a study of control samples from healthy donors and cancer patients. CDR3 length: 13 amino acids. Germline V gives CDR1 SQVTM, CDR2 ANQGSEA. V lost 4 bases, J lost 5 bases, and 7 bases stayed unmatched. TCRdb's table, derived via immunoSEQ multiplex PCR, lists solely in-frame clones and lacks some. The sample lists about 120,000 clones; just over 90% were seen once. Sequenced material: blood. This TCR derives from a woman aged 18-29 years in good health. The chain is built from TRBV29-1 and TRBJ2-5, with 7 bases identical to TRBD1. As DNA, the CDR3 is TGCAGCGTTGCAGGCAGGGGGAAGGAGACCCAGTACTTC. Its translation is CSVAGRGKETQYF.